The present TCR beta chain was sequenced within a study of human T cells and chemical hapten exposure. Per germline, CDR1 SEHNR and CDR2 FQNEAQ (reference sequence). Trimming cost V 5 bases and J 3 bases; bases outside gene matches: 14. CDR3 size: 18 residues. MiXCR, applied by TCRdb to the RACE reads, yields one record per CDR3 protein. The sample gives about 360,000 distinct CDR3 sequences, approximately 5.1% of which show up once; around 2.3% is in the top ten. This clonotype was seen many times. The antigen remains unidentified. General observations from the study: Significantly greater numbers of large CDR3 similarity clusters came from expanded TCRs than from controls. Alopecia affecting every donor means their immune response may not match healthy people's.

Time point denoted: patch test 1, 2 weeks after DPC sensitization. As to treatment: therapeutic diphenylcyclopropenone sensitization with weekly scalp DPC. This receptor was identified in a woman in her forties or fifties with alopecia areata. Some clones in this sample may be carry-over from other donors' samples. This rearrangement joins TRBV7-9 to TRBJ2-3; 10 bases fit TRBD2. This specimen consisted of whole blood, obtained in connection with sensitization to the hapten diphenylcyclopropenone (DPC). The CDR3, as DNA: TGTGCCAGCAGCCTAACCCCGATGGTAGCGGGAGGTACAGATACGCAGTATTTT. This translates into CASSLTPMVAGGTDTQYF.